A selection of T cell receptor beta chains follows, all from one sample in a study of cytomegalovirus exposure and HLA in healthy donors. Measured with immunoSEQ multiplex PCR; TCRdb has only the in-frame clones, and not every one. The sample lists some 97,000 clones, about 79% seen once, with 4.1% in the top ten. The sample taken for sequencing was PBMCs. The receptors shown here come from a female donor in good health and CMV-seropositive. Both conserved end residues are part of each CDR3.

TRBV27,TRBJ1-4,CASSPLSVGEKLFF
TRBV19,TRBJ2-5,CASSIQGSVIQETQYF
TRBV5-1,TRBJ2-2,CASSWTSGSIYTGELFF
TRBV28,TRBJ2-7,CASTPGDRDPYEQYF
TRBV7-9,TRBJ2-7,CASSLQGAGTYEQYF
TRBV2,TRBJ1-2,CASSRVGYTF
TRBV7-2,TRBJ1-2,CASSLGYEGYTF
TRBV12-5,TRBJ1-1,CASGLVAGTEAFF
TRBV4-1,TRBJ1-2,CASSQDNQNLYGYTF
TRBV11-2,TRBJ2-7,CASSLGDRVVNSYEQYF
TRBV5-1,TRBJ2-5,CASSLFSLAQETQYF
TRBV5-4,TRBJ2-5,CASSRPTPGETQYF
TRBV5-1,TRBJ2-5,CASSLSPGAETQYF
TRBV18,TRBJ1-1,CASSPSTGVALNTEAFF
TRBV6-5,TRBJ2-1,CASSLRDSSYNEQFF
TRBV6-5,TRBJ2-7,CASSTRQGSSYEQYF
TRBV7-8,TRBJ2-5,CASSRSSGGGGETQYF
TRBV7-9,TRBJ2-5,CASSRSGQETQYF
TRBV7-6,TRBJ1-4,CASSLRSVNEKLFF
TRBV9,TRBJ2-1,CASSPGLAVSYNEQFF
TRBV7-9,TRBJ1-2,CSSSPDRGYGYTF
TRBV5-4,TRBJ2-2,CASRPTGGMNTGELFF
TRBV10-3,TRBJ2-3,CAIRGFGDTDTQYF
TRBV7-2,TRBJ2-1,CASSLVISSGYNEQFF
TRBV10-2,TRBJ2-7,CASSDSGRNPYEQYF
TRBV6-4,TRBJ2-1,CASSDSVTSGASSYNEQFF
TRBV29-1,TRBJ1-5,CSVGGFNQPQHF
TRBV6-5,TRBJ1-2,CASSYSKGRGSGYTF
TRBV27,TRBJ2-3,CASSFRESTDTQYF
TRBV7-2,TRBJ2-3,CASSRSGGATDTQYF
TRBV4-3,TRBJ1-1,CASSQTGDRLHEAFF
TRBV15,TRBJ2-7,CATSRDQGSLEQYF
TRBV29-1,TRBJ1-2,CSVSGTETGYTF
TRBV19,TRBJ1-4,CASRGEWEKLFF
TRBV6-6,TRBJ1-3,CATGGLGNTIYF
TRBV23-1,TRBJ1-2,CASSQSRGSGSF
TRBV30,TRBJ1-5,CAWSVRRKGGQGINQPQHF
TRBV7-8,TRBJ2-7,CASIADWPYEQYF
TRBV11-2,TRBJ2-7,CASSFRGSYEQYF
TRBV21-1,TRBJ1-5,CASRRWRGYQPQHF
TRBV28,TRBJ2-3,CASSSPGSGDTDTQYF
TRBV7-9,TRBJ2-7,CASTGIGYEQYF
TRBV15,TRBJ2-5,CATSRDRGALAGAQETQYF
TRBV6-6,TRBJ1-1,CASSPGTGYGAFF
TRBV14,TRBJ2-5,CASSHRRQLVTQYF
TRBV6-6,TRBJ2-3,CASSPLAGSTDTQYF
TRBV19,TRBJ2-7,CASSKGQGMSGGEQYF
TRBV2,TRBJ1-1,CASMRTAEAFF
TRBV6-5,TRBJ2-7,CASSSHRSIPYEQYF
TRBV25-1,TRBJ2-7,CATCAGSSYEQYF
TRBV11-2,TRBJ2-5,CASSSGGSGETQYF